This T cell receptor beta chain is from a study of OX40 agonist ivuxolimab in advanced cancers. About the research overall: The drug used for patients, ivuxolimab, was an agonistic anti-OX40 (CD134) antibody. Study-level points and caveats: Compared with CD4+, CD8+ T cells on average had more expanded clones. Certain nonresponders likewise exhibited a low normalized T-cell clonal expansion.

Produced via immunoSEQ multiplex PCR; TCRdb's table is partial and in-frame only. Of fewer than 100,000 clones in the sample, approximately 84% are singletons; the top ten hold 0.4% to 0.55%. This clone was detected once. Its antigen is as yet unknown. This CDR3 has 14 residues. CDR1 and CDR2 from the germline V gene are MDHEN and SYDVKM. The germline V and J ends were trimmed by 3 bases and 7 bases, with 15 bases remaining between them. The chain couples TRBV28 to TRBJ1-2, with D tentatively TRBD1 (6 bases). The source was CD4+ or CD8+ T cells sorted from blood, collected in a trial of the OX40 agonist ivuxolimab. This sequence was found in an adult with an advanced solid tumor such as melanoma, head and neck, liver or kidney cancer. The CDR3 coding sequence is TGTGCCAGCAGTTTGCTAGGGGGGGCGGGTGGCTACACCTTC. This encodes CASSLLGGAGGYTF.